The entry below describes one T cell receptor (beta chain). Its antigen is not known. Sequencing used immunoSEQ multiplex PCR; TCRdb keeps in-frame clones, though not all of them. The sample records around 400,000 clones, about 80% being singletons. The sample originates from a study of Ad26.COV2.S vaccination and SARS-CoV-2 variants. Across the whole study: Once, or twice with 56 days between doses, Ad26.COV2.S was given intramuscularly. Study-level results: While placebo recipients had lower spike-specific TCR breadth, vaccine recipients had more. Substantial breadth was reportedly displayed by spike-specific CD8+ and CD4+ T cell responses after vaccination.

The CDR3 is 13 residues long. Trimming at V came to 11 bases and at J to 0 bases, leaving 2 bases not matched to a gene. Documented treatment: some 20 received Ad26.COV2.S at low or high dose, single or two shots; about 5 received placebo; per-sample allocation not given. Following the first vaccine or placebo injection, samples were taken on day 63. Donation was by an adult aged 18-55 years who was in Boston. The specimen comprised peripheral blood, sampled in a trial of Ad26.COV2.S vaccine versus placebo. The chain has TRBV12-3 or TRBV12-4 and TRBJ2-2, with 8 bases that match TRBD1. This clonotype originated in a person between 18 and 59 years old who received the Ad26.COV2.S COVID-19 vaccine or a placebo. The CDR3, as DNA: TGTGCCGCGGGACAGGCGAACACCGGGGAGCTGTTTTTT. Its translation is CAAGQANTGELFF.